The T cell receptor beta chain described here comes from a study of T cells in Graves' hyperthyroidism and ophthalmopathy (dated by TCRdb to the late 2010s). In terms of the full investigation: Peripheral blood was collected at initial diagnosis, before any treatment. An independent validation cohort of around 19 hyperthyroidism patients and approximately 16 patients who later progressed to ophthalmopathy tested prospective prediction of ophthalmopathy. TCR V-J signatures able to tell the groups apart were searched for in a discovery cohort of some 97 patients, of whom around 43 had Graves' ophthalmopathy and 55 to 65 had stable Graves' hyperthyroidism. After blood sampling, hyperthyroidism patients were treated with methimazole at a starting dose of 30 mg daily, and ophthalmopathy patients were treated with high-dose intravenous methylprednisolone. The 100 discovery patients were randomly split 7:3 into training and test sets. TCR Vbeta CDR3 sequencing of 120 to 150 peripheral blood samples (43 ophthalmopathy, under 80 hyperthyroidism and some 17 progressor patients) is reported in the paper. Thyroid tissue and blood T-cell repertoires from about six Graves' hyperthyroidism patients were also compared in the study. What the authors observed across the whole study: Sample size was not statistically predetermined, and investigators were not blinded to group allocation. Most expanded thyroid clonotypes (frequency above 0.001) were also detected in blood, suggesting blood repertoires may reflect thyroid immune responses. A model built on a 13 V-J signature distinguished ophthalmopathy from stable hyperthyroidism, reaching roughly 88% sensitivity and around 82% specificity in cross-validation and 80%/75% in testing. In validation, progression to ophthalmopathy was predicted by the model with 70.59% sensitivity and approximately 78% specificity, a median of roughly six months before onset.

Stable Graves' hyperthyroidism was defined as no progression to ophthalmopathy during 18 months of follow-up. Hyperthyroidism patients were newly diagnosed, with disease duration under 2 months, and aged 18 to 65 years. Exclusion was applied to patients with uncontrolled infections, other autoimmune diseases, pregnancy or lactation. Diagnoses were established on the basis of clinical symptoms, serum thyroxine and TRAb, thyroid ultrasound, and orbital computed tomography. PBMCs were isolated from about 9.2 ml of fresh peripheral blood by Ficoll-Paque density gradient centrifugation. Trizol reagent was used to extract total RNA, and RNA quality was then checked on an Agilent 2100 Bioanalyzer. The TCR beta CDR3 regions were amplified from RNA transcripts. A first-round RT-PCR of the TCR CDR3 used the HTBI primer set with the Qiagen OneStep RT-PCR kit. The libraries were constructed in a second round of multiplex PCR and then size-selected and purified. The libraries were sequenced on an Illumina HiSeq2000 using paired-end 100 bp reads. Per the authors' processing: SOAPnuke was used to process the raw data, with reads discarded if the reads contained adapters or uncalled bases, had a mean Phred below 15, or lacked an exact constant-primer or identifier match. COPE v1.2.5 was used to merge the high-quality paired reads, and each unique nucleotide sequence was defined as a clonotype. Clonotypes were aligned to IMGT TRBV, TRBD and TRBJ reference segments using MiTCR v1.1. The analysis included only V-J combinations with a frequency above 0.0001, which together covered approximately 99% of the repertoires. The TCS score was defined as the ratio of F50 (clonal expansion) to E x V (chaos), calculated using BLOSUM62-based TCRdist between CDR3 peptides within each V-J. Welch's t-statistics and random forest reduced fewer than 600 V-J features to 13, which were used in a naive Bayes classifier (R e1071). Using fastp trimming at Q25 and MiXCR clonotype assembly, TCRdb reanalyzed the public sequencing data and kept in-frame beta chains. Rows with one shared CDR3 protein collapse into an entry with the most common genes and DNA. The V and J calls reflect TCRdb's pipeline rather than the authors' work. The sample records approximately 330,000 distinct CDR3 sequences, around 20% of which are singletons. The ten largest make up around 48% of the sample.

As concerns this clonotype: There is no known antigen for this receptor. Per-nucleotide qualities are absent, and no much larger clonotype sits a single base away.

Counted from cysteine to phenylalanine, this CDR3 has 15 amino acids. Only the CDR3 DNA is retained, 45 bases long and in frame from the first base. CDR1 and CDR2 are drawn from the germline V gene (reference sequence): LNHDA, SQIVND. For this chain, trimming is 4 bases at the V end and 0 bases at the J end, and the number of junction bases without a gene match is 3. The sample comprised blood. Here the chain combines TRBV19 and TRBJ1-5, with 7 bases in between that match TRBD1. The receptor comes from a woman between 50 and 59 years old with Graves' hyperthyroidism. The CDR3 loop reads CASSKGQNSNQPQHF. The DNA is as follows: TGTGCCAGTAGTAAGGGACAGAATAGCAATCAGCCCCAGCATTTT.